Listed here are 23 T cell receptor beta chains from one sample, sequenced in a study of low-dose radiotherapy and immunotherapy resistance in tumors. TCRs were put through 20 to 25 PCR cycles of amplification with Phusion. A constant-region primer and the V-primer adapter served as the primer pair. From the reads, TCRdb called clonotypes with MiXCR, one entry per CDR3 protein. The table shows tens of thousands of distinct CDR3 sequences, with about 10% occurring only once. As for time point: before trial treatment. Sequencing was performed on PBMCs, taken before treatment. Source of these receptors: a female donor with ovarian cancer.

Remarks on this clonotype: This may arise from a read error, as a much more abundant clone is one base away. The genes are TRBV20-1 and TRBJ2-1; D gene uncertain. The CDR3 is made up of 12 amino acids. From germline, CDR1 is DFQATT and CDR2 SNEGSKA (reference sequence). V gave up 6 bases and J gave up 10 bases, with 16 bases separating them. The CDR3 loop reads CSAILGEYEQFF. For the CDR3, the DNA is TGCAGTGCGATTCTAGGAGAGTACGAGCAGTTCTTC.

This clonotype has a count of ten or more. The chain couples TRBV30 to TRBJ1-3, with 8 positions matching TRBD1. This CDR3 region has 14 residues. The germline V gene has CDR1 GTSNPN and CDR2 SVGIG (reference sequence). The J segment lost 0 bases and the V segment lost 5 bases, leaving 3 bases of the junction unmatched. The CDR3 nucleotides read TGTGCCTGGGATGACAGGGGCTCTGGAAACACCATATATTTT. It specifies CAWDDRGSGNTIYF.

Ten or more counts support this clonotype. CDR3 protein: CASNGNAYEQYF. The CDR3 DNA reads as TGCGCCAGCAACGGGAATGCCTACGAGCAGTACTTC. V is TRBV5-1 and J is TRBJ2-7; the D gene is possibly TRBD2 (5 bases). Germline V lookup: CDR1 SGHRS, CDR2 YFSETQ. V lost 6 bases and J 2 bases, leaving 9 bases between the germline ends. This CDR3 has 12 residues.

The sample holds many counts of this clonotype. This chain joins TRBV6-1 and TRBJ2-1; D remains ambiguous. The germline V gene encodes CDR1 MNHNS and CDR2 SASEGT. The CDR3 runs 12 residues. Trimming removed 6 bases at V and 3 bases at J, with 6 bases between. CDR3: CASSLNYNEQFF. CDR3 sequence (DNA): TGTGCCAGCAGCCTAAACTACAATGAGCAGTTCTTC.

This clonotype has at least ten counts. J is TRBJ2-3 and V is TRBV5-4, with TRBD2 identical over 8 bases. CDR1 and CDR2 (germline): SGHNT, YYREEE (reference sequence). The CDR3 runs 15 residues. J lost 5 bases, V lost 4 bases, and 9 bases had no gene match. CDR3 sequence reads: CASSRRGGTVDTQYF. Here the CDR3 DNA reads TGTGCCAGCAGCCGTCGGGGGGGGACCGTAGATACGCAGTATTTT.

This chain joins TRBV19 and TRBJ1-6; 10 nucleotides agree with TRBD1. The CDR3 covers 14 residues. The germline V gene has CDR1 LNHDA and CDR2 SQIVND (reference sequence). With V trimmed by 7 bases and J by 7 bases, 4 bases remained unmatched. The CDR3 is CASKDRGSNSPLHF. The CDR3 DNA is TGTGCCAGTAAGGACAGGGGGTCGAATTCACCCCTCCACTTT.

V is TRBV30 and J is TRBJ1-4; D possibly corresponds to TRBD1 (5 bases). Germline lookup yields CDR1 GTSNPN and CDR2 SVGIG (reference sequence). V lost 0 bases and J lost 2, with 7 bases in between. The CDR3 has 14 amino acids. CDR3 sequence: CAWSVRGTNEKLFF. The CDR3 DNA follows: TGTGCCTGGAGTGTACGGGGCACTAATGAAAAACTGTTTTTT.

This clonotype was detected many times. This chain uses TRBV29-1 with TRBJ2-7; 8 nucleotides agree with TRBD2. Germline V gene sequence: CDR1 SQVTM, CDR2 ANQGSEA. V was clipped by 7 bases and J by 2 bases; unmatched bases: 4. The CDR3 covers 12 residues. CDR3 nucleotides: TGCAGCGCTCGGGAGGGCACCTACGAGCAGTACTTC. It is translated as CSAREGTYEQYF.

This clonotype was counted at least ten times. The CDR3 spells CASSPRRYTEAFF. In DNA, the CDR3 is TGTGCCAGCAGTCCCCGACGATACACTGAAGCTTTCTTT. The chain carries TRBV6-2 or TRBV6-3 and TRBJ1-1; D not resolved. Germline values: CDR1 MNHEY, CDR2 SVGEGT. The V and J ends lost 5 bases and 3 bases respectively, with 10 bases between them. This CDR3 spans 13 amino acids.

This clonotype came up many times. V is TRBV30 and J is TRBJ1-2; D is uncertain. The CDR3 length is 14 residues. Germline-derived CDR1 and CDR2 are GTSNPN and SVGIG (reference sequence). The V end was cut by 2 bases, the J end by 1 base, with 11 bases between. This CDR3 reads CAWSRTDGNYGYTF. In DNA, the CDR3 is TGTGCCTGGAGTAGGACCGACGGTAACTATGGCTACACCTTC. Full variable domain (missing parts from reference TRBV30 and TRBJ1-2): SQTIHQWPATLVQPVGSPLSLECTVEGTSNPNLYWYRQAAGRGLQLLFYSVGIGQISSEVPQNLSASRPQDRQFILSSKKLLLSDSGFYLCAWSRTDGNYGYTFGSGTRLTVV.

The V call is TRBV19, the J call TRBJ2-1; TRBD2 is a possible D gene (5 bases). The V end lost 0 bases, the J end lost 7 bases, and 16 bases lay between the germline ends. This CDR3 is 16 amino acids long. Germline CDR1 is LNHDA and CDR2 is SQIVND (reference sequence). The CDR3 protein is CASSIDQAGPGNEQFF. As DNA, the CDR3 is TGTGCCAGTAGTATAGATCAGGCGGGCCCGGGGAATGAGCAGTTCTTC.

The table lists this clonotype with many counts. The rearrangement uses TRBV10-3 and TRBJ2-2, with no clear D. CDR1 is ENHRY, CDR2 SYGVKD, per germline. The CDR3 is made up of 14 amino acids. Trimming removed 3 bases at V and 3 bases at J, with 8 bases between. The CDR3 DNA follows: TGTGCCATCAGTGACCAGCGAGACACCGGGGAGCTGTTTTTT. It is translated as CAISDQRDTGELFF.

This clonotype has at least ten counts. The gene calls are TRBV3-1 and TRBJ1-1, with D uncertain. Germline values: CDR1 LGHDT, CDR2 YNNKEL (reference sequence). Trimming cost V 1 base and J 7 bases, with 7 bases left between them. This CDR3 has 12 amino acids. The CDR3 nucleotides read TGTGCCAGCAGCCAAGGTCCATTTGAAGCTTTCTTT. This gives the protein CASSQGPFEAFF.

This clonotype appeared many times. CDR3 loop: CASSHAGTALHSGNTIYF. The CDR3 nucleotides read TGTGCCAGCAGCCATGCCGGGACAGCGCTACACTCTGGAAACACCATATATTTT. The chain uses TRBV7-2 and TRBJ1-3; 7 nucleotides align to TRBD1. This CDR3 has 18 residues. Trimming took 5 bases from V and 0 from J; bases not matched to a gene: 13. From germline, CDR1 is SGHTA and CDR2 FQGNSA.

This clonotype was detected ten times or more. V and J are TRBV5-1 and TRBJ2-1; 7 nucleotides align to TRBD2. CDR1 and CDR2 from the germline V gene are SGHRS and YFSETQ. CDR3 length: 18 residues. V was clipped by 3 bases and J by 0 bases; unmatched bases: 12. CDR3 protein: CASSSALTSLYSYNEQFF. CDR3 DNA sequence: TGCGCCAGCAGCTCTGCCCTGACTAGCTTATACTCCTACAATGAGCAGTTCTTC.

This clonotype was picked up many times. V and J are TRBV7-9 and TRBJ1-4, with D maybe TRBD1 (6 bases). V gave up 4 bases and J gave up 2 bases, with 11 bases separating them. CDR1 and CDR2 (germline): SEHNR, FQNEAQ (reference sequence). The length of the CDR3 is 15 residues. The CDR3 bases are TGTGCCAGCAGCTGGGGGGGGGCGACTAATGAAAAACTGTTTTTT. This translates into CASSWGGATNEKLFF. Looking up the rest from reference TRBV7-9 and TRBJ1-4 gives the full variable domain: DTGVSQNPRHKITKRGQNVTFRCDPISEHNRLYWYRQTLGQGPEFLTYFQNEAQLEKSRLLSDRFSAERPKGSFSTLEIQRTEQGDSAMYLCASSWGGATNEKLFFGSGTQLSVL.

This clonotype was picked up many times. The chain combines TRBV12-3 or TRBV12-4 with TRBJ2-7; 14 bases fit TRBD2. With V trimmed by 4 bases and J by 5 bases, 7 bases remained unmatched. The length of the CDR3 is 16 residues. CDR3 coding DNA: TGTGCCAGCAGTTCGACTAGCGGGGGGGTGGACCACGAGCAGTACTTC. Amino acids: CASSSTSGGVDHEQYF.

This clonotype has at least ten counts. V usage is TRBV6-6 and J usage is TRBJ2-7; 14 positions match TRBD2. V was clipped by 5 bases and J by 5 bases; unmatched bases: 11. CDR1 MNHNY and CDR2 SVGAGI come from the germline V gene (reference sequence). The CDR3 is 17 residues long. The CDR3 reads CASSKGQLGLAGDEQYF. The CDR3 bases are TGTGCCAGCAGTAAGGGACAGTTGGGACTAGCGGGGGACGAGCAGTACTTC.

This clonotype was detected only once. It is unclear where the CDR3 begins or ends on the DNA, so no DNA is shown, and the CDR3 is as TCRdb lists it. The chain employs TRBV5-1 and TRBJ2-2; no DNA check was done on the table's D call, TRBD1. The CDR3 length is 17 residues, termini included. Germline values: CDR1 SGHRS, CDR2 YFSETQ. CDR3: CASSLSDSSSGELFFFF.

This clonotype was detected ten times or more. The CDR3: CSLRRPGGTDTQYF. The DNA for the CDR3 is TGCAGTTTGAGGCGCCCGGGGGGCACAGATACGCAGTATTTT. The chain links TRBV20-1 to TRBJ2-3; tentative D call: TRBD2 (6 bases). V lost 8 bases and J 1 base, leaving 16 bases between the germline ends. The CDR3 covers 14 residues. Germline lookup yields CDR1 DFQATT and CDR2 SNEGSKA (reference sequence).

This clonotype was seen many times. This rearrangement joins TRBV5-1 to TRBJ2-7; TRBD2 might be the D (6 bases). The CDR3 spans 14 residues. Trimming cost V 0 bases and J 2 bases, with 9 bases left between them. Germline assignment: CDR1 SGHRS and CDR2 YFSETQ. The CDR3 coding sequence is TGCGCCAGCAGCTTGGGGACGGGAGCCTACGAGCAGTACTTC. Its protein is CASSLGTGAYEQYF.

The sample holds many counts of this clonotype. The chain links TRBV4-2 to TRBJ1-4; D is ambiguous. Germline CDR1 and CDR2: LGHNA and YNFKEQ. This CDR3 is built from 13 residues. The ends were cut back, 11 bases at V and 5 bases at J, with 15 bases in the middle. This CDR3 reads CAAGGERNEKLFF. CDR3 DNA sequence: TGTGCCGCCGGCGGGGAAAGGAATGAAAAACTGTTTTTT.

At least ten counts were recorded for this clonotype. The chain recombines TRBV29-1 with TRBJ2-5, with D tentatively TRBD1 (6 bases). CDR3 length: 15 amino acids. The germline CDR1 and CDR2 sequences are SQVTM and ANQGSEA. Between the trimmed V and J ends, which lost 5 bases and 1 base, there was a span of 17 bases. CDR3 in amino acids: CSVSKEWTVQETQYF. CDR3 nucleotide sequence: TGCAGCGTTTCGAAAGAGTGGACAGTCCAAGAGACCCAGTACTTC.